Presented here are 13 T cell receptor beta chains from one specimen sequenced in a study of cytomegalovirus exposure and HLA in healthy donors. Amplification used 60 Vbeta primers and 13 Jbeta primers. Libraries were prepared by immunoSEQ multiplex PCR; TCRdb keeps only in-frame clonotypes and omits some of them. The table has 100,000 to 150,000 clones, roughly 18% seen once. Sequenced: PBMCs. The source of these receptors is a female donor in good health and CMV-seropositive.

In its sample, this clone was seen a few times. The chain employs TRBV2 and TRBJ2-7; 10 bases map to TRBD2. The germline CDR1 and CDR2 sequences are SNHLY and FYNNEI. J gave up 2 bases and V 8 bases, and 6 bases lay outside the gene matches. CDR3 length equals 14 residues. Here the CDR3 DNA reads TGTGCCAGCGTCCGGACTAGCGGTACCTACGAGCAGTACTTC. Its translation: CASVRTSGTYEQYF.

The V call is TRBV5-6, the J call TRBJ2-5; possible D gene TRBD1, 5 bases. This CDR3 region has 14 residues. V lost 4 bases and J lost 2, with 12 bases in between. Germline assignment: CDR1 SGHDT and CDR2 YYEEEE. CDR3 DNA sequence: TGTGCCAGCAGCCTCAGACAGACTCAAGAGACCCAGTACTTC. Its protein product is CASSLRQTQETQYF.

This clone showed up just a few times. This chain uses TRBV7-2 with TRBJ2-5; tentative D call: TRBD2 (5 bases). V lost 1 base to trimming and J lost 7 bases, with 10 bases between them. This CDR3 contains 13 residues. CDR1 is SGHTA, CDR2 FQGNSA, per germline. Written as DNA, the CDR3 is TGTGCCAGCAGCTTAGGGTTACGGGGGACCCAGTACTTC. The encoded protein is CASSLGLRGTQYF.

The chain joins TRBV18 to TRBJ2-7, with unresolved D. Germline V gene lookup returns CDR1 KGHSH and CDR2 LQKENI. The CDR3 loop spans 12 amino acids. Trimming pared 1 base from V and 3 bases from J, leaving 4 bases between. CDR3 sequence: CASSPQYYEQYF. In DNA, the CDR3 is TGTGCCAGCTCACCACAATACTACGAGCAGTACTTC.

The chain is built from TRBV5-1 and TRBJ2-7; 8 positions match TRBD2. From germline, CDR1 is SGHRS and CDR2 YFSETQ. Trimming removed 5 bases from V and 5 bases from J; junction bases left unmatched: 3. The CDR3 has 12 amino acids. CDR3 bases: TGCGCCAGCAGAGCGGGAGACCACGAGCAGTACTTC. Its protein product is CASRAGDHEQYF.

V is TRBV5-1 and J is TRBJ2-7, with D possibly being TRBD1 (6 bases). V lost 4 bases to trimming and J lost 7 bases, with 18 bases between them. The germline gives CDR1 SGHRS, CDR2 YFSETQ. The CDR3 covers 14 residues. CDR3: CASSIDRRTREQYF. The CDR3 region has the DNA TGCGCCAGCAGCATTGACAGGCGAACTCGTGAGCAGTACTTC.

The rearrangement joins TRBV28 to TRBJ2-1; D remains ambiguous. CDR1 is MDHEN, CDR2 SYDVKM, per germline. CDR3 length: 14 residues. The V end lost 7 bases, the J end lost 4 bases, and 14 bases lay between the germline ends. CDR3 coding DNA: TGTGCCAGCAAGTATGGGCCTGCTTACAATGAGCAGTTCTTC. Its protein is CASKYGPAYNEQFF.

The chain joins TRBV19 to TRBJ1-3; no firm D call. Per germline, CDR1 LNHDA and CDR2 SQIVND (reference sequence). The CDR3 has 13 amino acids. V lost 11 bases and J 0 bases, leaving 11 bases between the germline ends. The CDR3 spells CAAAVSSGNTIYF. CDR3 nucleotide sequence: TGTGCCGCCGCAGTCTCCTCTGGAAACACCATATATTTT.

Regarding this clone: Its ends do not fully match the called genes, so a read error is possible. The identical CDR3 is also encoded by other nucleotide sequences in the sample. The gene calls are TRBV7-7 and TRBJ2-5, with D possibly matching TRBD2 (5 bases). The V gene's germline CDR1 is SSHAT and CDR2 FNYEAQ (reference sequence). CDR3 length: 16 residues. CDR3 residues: CASSLVGRSSQETQYF. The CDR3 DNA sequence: TGTGCTAGCAGCTTAGTGGGGAGATCCAGTCAAGAGACCCAGTACTTC.

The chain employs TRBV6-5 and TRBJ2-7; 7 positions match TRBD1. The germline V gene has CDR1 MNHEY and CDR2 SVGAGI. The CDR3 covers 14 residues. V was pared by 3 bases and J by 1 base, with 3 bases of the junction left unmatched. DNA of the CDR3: TGTGCCAGCAGTTATGACAGGGTGTCCTACGAGCAGTACTTC. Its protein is CASSYDRVSYEQYF.

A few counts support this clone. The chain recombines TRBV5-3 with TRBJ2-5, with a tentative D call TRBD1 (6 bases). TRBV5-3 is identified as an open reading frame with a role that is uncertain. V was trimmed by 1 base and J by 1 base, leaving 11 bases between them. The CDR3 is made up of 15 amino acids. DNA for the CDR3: TGTGCCAGAAGCTTGCCCGGGACAAGCCAAGAGACCCAGTACTTC. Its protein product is CARSLPGTSQETQYF.

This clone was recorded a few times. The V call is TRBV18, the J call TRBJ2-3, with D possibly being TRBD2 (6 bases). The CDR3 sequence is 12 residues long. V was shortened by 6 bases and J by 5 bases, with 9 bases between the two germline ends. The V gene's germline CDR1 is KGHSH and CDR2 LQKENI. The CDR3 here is CASSPGRDTQYF. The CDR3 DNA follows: TGTGCCAGCTCCCCCGGGAGAGATACGCAGTATTTT.

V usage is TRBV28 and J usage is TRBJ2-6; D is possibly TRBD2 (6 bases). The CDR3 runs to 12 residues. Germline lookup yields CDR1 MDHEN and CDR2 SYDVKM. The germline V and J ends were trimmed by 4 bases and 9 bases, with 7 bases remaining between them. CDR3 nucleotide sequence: TGTGCCAGCAGTTGGAGGGACAACGTCCTGACTTTC. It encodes CASSWRDNVLTF.